The clone carrying this TCR beta chain was found many times. Its antigen is unidentified. The definition of stable Graves' hyperthyroidism was no ophthalmopathy progression within 18 months. Uncontrolled infection, other autoimmune disease, pregnancy or lactation excluded patients. This sample is part of a study of T cells in Graves' hyperthyroidism and ophthalmopathy. Study-wide results and caveats: It was a median approximately 6.9 months before onset that the model predicted ophthalmopathy. Most clonotypes expanded in the thyroid (above 0.001) were also present in blood.

TCR beta CDR3 regions were amplified from RNA transcripts. With the HTBI primer set, the TCR CDR3 went through a first round of RT-PCR. TCRdb re-derived calls from the multiplex PCR reads in MiXCR, one entry per CDR3 protein. The data hold around 690,000 distinct CDR3 sequences, with roughly 17% observed a single time. V lost 2 bases, J lost 6 bases, and 4 bases stayed unmatched. Germline CDR1 is MDHEN and CDR2 is SYDVKM. This CDR3 region has 14 residues. The receptor's source is a man aged 45-65 years with Graves' hyperthyroidism. Sample: blood. The chain recombines TRBV28 with TRBJ1-5; 7 bases line up with TRBD1. DNA for the CDR3: TGTGCCAGCAGTTTACAGGGGGGCTCTCAGCCCCAGCATTTT. This encodes CASSLQGGSQPQHF.